The 12 T cell receptor beta chains below come from one sample, sequenced in a study of Graves' ophthalmopathy and Graves' hyperthyroidism. The TCR beta CDR3 regions underwent amplification from RNA transcripts. First-round RT-PCR with HTBI primers preceded a second-round multiplex PCR. TCRdb reprocessed the multiplex PCR reads with MiXCR, giving one entry per CDR3 protein. The table shows 350,000 to 400,000 distinct CDR3 sequences, with 15% occurring only once. Sequenced material: peripheral blood. These TCRs come from a woman aged 18-29 years with stable Graves' hyperthyroidism.

In regard to this clonotype: An end of the junction differs from the germline gene, which may be a read error. The rearrangement links TRBV6-2 or TRBV6-3 to TRBJ1-1, with no clear D. The CDR3 has 11 residues. The germline CDR1 and CDR2 sequences are MNHEY and SVGEGT. The CDR3 reads CASRVRTEALF. The DNA for the CDR3 is TGTGCCAGCAGGGTCCGAACTGAAGCTCTCTTT.

This clonotype came up a few times. V is TRBV4-3 and J is TRBJ1-1; a weak D match, TRBD1 (6 bases). CDR3 length: 12 residues. Germline CDR1 is LGHNA and CDR2 is YSLEER. Between the trimmed V and J ends, which lost 5 bases and 6 bases, there was a span of 10 bases. This CDR3 reads CASSYQGPEAFF. DNA of the CDR3: TGCGCCAGCAGCTACCAGGGGCCTGAAGCTTTCTTT.

This clonotype was found many times. The rearrangement joins TRBV20-1 to TRBJ2-7, with 10 positions matching TRBD1. CDR1 DFQATT and CDR2 SNEGSKA come from the germline V gene (reference sequence). The CDR3 covers 14 residues. Trimming cost V 7 bases and J 4 bases; bases outside gene matches: 10. The CDR3: CSVPGQGDRYEQYF. Here the CDR3 DNA reads TGCAGTGTTCCCGGACAGGGGGATAGGTACGAGCAGTACTTC.

This clonotype was seen repeatedly, ten times or more. This chain links TRBV7-9 with TRBJ1-1, with D perhaps matching TRBD1 (5 bases). From germline, CDR1 is SEHNR and CDR2 FQNEAQ (reference sequence). V lost 6 bases to trimming and J lost 1 base, with 12 bases between them. The CDR3 is 14 amino acids. Here the CDR3 DNA reads TGTGCCAGCAGTTTGGGACCGCAGAACACTGAAGCTTTCTTT. It encodes CASSLGPQNTEAFF.

This clonotype has at least ten counts. The chain carries TRBV2 and TRBJ1-5; 7 bases agree with TRBD1. CDR1 is SNHLY, CDR2 FYNNEI, per germline. With V trimmed by 9 bases and J by 4 bases, 9 bases remained unmatched. There are 14 residues in the CDR3. This CDR3 reads CARRMGQLNQPQHF. CDR3 in DNA: TGTGCCAGAAGGATGGGACAGTTGAATCAGCCCCAGCATTTT.

The chain carries TRBV7-9 and TRBJ2-7, with D perhaps matching TRBD1 or TRBD2 (5 bases each). This CDR3 region has 14 residues. The V end was cut by 4 bases, the J end by 3 bases, with 13 bases between. Germline CDR1 and CDR2: SEHNR and FQNEAQ (reference sequence). For the CDR3, the DNA is TGTGCCAGCAGCTCGGGACGCGCGGACTACGAGCAGTACTTC. It specifies CASSSGRADYEQYF.

As concerns this clonotype: Germline is not matched at one junction end, which may reflect a read error. V gene TRBV12-3 or TRBV12-4 combines with J gene TRBJ1-1, with 10 bases matching TRBD1. The CDR3 is made up of 14 amino acids. CDR3 loop: CASSDRDRGYEACF. For the CDR3, the DNA is TGTGCCAGCAGCGACCGGGACAGGGGTTACGAAGCTTGCTTT.

The chain uses TRBV6-1 and TRBJ1-1, with D perhaps matching TRBD1 (5 bases). The V gene's germline CDR1 is MNHNS and CDR2 SASEGT. Trimming stripped 7 bases from V and 4 bases from J, with 13 bases between. This CDR3 region has 13 residues. Here the CDR3 reads CASTLLGGTEAFF. DNA of the CDR3: TGTGCCAGCACCTTGCTGGGGGGCACTGAAGCTTTCTTT.

Remarks on this clonotype: A much larger clone lies a single base off, so this may be a read error. This rearrangement joins TRBV5-1 to TRBJ1-1; possibly TRBD1 for D (5 bases). From germline, CDR1 is SGHRS and CDR2 YFSETQ. CDR3 length: 14 residues. V was pared by 0 bases and J by 6 bases, with 12 bases between. The DNA for the CDR3 is TGCGCCAGCAGCTTGGCAGGGTCTGACTCTGAAGCTTTCTTT. Its translation is CASSLAGSDSEAFF.

This clonotype was counted ten times or more. The chain couples TRBV4-1 to TRBJ1-1; possibly TRBD1 for D (6 bases). This CDR3 region has 16 residues. Germline lookup yields CDR1 MGHRA and CDR2 YSYEKL. Trimming cost V 4 bases and J 0 bases, with 15 bases left between them. The CDR3 is CASSPLPGVLNTEAFF. In DNA form, the CDR3 reads TGCGCCAGCAGCCCATTACCAGGGGTCCTGAACACTGAAGCTTTCTTT.

In the case of this clonotype: A much bigger clone sits one base away, suggesting this may be a read error. This chain connects TRBV5-1 to TRBJ2-5; D gene ambiguous. Germline V lookup: CDR1 SGHRS, CDR2 YFSETQ. Deletions cut 3 bases from V and 5 bases from J, with 8 bases between. The CDR3 extends over 12 amino acids. The CDR3 protein is CASSSLMETQYF. Written as DNA, the CDR3 is TGCGCCAGCAGCTCCCTGATGGAGACCCAGTACTTC.

This clonotype was seen many times. This rearrangement joins TRBV6-5 to TRBJ2-5, with 14 positions matching TRBD2. Germline CDR1 is MNHEY and CDR2 is SVGAGI. V lost 4 bases to trimming and J lost 2 bases; unmatched junction nucleotides: 3. This CDR3 region has 16 residues. The CDR3 reads CASSFGTSGGQETQYF. Here the CDR3 DNA reads TGTGCCAGCAGTTTTGGGACTAGCGGGGGTCAAGAGACCCAGTACTTC.